This TCR beta chain was observed in a study of blood T cells in healthy people across ages (dated by TCRdb to the mid-2010s). Describing the broader study: In model experiments, template switching captured about one uniquely barcoded TCR beta cDNA molecule for every two T cells. The study measured age-related changes in TCR beta repertoire diversity using deep sequencing normalized with unique cDNA molecular identifiers. The donors were divided into four age groups: young (average approximately 15 years), middle-aged (around 41), aged (roughly 66) and long-lived (approximately 74). To avoid experimental bias, donors of different ages were spread randomly across the sequencing lanes. Two additional independent replicas of 1 million unique cDNA reads from the same blood draw were analyzed for two donors (one aged 18 to 30 and one aged 80 or older). Beyond this particular receptor, the publication reports: Total diversity estimates from one million sequenced T cells were considered lower bounds and underestimates. Because profiling used bulk unsorted PBMCs, naive and antigen-experienced compartments could not be compared conclusively. As age increased, observed TCR beta diversity per million T cells dropped in a roughly linear way, and a significant reduction was already evident by age around 41. The long-lived group showed more naive CD4+ T cells, fewer expanded clones and increased TCR diversity than the aged group, suggesting age selection. A strong correlation was found between observed TCR beta diversity and the percentage of naive T cells measured by flow cytometry. The CMV infection status of donors was not known, potentially confounding age-related changes in expanded clonotypes.

Comment on this clonotype: Its antigen remains unidentified. The input lacks base qualities; no much larger clone sits a single base away.

The method was 5' RACE. TCRdb names Illumina HiSeq 2500 as the instrument used. A second PCR of 7 to 11 cycles was run with a J-beta primer mix and a sample-barcoded 5' primer. Each TCR beta cDNA molecule received a unique molecular identifier from a template-switch 5' adaptor carrying 12 random nucleotides. Each sample yielded at least 2.5 million CDR3-containing paired-end reads. First-strand cDNA was synthesized from all RNA with the Mint cDNA synthesis kit, primed by a TRBC-specific oligonucleotide. Following uracil-DNA glycosylase treatment, a first 18-cycle PCR with universal primers M1SS and BC2_uni_R was performed on all cDNA. Concerning the study's data processing: For normalization, 1 million high-quality reads, each with a distinct molecular identifier, were randomly selected from each sample. Reads sharing molecular identifiers were discarded rather than binned into consensus sequences. CDR3 identification, clonotype clustering and error correction used MiTCR with a Q25 quality threshold and the strictest error-elimination algorithm. A nonparametric unseen species model with Euler transformation was used to estimate a lower bound on total TCR beta diversity. TCRdb cleaned the public reads at Q25 with fastp, built clones with MiXCR and kept in-frame beta chains. Every distinct CDR3 protein forms one entry, paired with its most common genes and DNA. For this entry, the V and J calls and clone size follow TCRdb and not the study's own pipeline. The sample data list more than 800,000 distinct CDR3 sequences, and under 30% of these were observed just once. The ten largest clones capture roughly 17% of the sample.

The roughly 38 donors, aged about 6 to 100 years, were systemically healthy Caucasian individuals from Russia. Each donor gave about 9.7 milliliters of peripheral blood, drawn into EDTA-treated Vacutainer tubes. PBMCs were isolated by Ficoll-Paque density-gradient centrifugation, with at least 6 million obtained per sample. Total RNA, at least 5 micrograms per sample, was extracted from PBMCs with Trizol reagent. For every donor, flow cytometry on a PBMC aliquot measured the percentage of naive CD45RAhigh/CD27high T cells. The TCR comes from an elderly woman in good health. Sequenced sample: blood.

The CDR3 region: CASSPTTSGGGTEAFF. The DNA is as follows: TGCGCCAGCAGCCCGACGACTTCAGGGGGCGGAACTGAAGCTTTCTTT. The rearrangement joined TRBV5-1 to TRBJ1-1; TRBD1 matches 8 bases in the middle. From a lookup of the germline V gene, CDR1 and CDR2 are SGHRS and YFSETQ. The germline V end is reduced by 4 bases and the J end by 5 bases; junction bases left unmatched: 13. The CDR3 goes from the cysteine to the phenylalanine over 16 residues. The CDR3 DNA has 48 bases and is translated from base 1. Outside the CDR3, residues come from the reference TRBV5-1 and TRBJ1-1 proteins, so the full variable domain is: KAGVTQTPRYLIKTRGQQVTLSCSPISGHRSVSWYQQTPGQGLQFLFEYFSETQRNKGNFPGRFSGRQFSNSRSEMNVSTLELGDSALYLCASSPTTSGGGTEAFFGQGTRLTVV.